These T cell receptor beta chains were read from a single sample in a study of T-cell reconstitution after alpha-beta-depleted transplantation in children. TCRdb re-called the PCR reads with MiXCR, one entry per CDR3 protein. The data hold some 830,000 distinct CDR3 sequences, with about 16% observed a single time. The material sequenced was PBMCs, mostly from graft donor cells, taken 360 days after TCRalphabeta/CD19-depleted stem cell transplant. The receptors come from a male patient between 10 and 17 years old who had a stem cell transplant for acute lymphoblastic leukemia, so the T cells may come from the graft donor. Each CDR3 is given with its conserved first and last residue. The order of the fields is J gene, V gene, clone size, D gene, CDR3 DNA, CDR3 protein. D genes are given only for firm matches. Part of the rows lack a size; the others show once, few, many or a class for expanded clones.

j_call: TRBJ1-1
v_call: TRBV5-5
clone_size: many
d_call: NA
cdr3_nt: TGTGCCAGCAGCTTGGTAGGGGAAGCTTTCTTT
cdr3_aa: CASSLVGEAFF

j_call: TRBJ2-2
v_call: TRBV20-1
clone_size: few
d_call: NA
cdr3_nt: TGCAGTGCTAGAGATACCAGGGTATCCGGGGAGCTGTTTTTT
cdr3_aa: CSARDTRVSGELFF

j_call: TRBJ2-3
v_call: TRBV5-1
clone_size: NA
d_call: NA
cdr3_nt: TGCGCCAGCAGCTTAGGCTCTCGCACAGATAAGCAGTATTTT
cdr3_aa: CASSLGSRTDKQYF

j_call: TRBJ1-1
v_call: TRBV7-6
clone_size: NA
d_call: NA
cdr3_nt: TGTGCCAGCAGCGTTTATACGGGTCCTACTCGCAGCACTGAAGCTTTCTTT
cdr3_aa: CASSVYTGPTRSTEAFF

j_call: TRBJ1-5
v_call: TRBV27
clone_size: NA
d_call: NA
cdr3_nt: TGTGCCAGCAGTTTAAGGGGAGGATCGGGGTGGACCCAGCATTTT
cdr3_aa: CASSLRGGSGWTQHF

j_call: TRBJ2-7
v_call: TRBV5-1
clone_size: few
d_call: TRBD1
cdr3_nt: TGCGCCAGCAGGGTAGGAACAGGGGGCTACGAGCAGTACTTC
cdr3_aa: CASRVGTGGYEQYF

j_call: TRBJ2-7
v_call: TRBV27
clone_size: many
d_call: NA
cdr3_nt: TGTGCCAGCAGTTTAAACAGGTTGGTTTGGGAGCAGTACTTC
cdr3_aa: CASSLNRLVWEQYF

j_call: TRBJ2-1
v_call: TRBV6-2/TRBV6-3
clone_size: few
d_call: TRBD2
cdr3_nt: TGTGCCAGCGTGACGGGGGGTTACAATGAGCAGTTCTTC
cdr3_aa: CASVTGGYNEQFF

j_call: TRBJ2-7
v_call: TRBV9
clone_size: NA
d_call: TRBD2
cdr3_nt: TGTGCCAGCAGCGTACTTCCTTCACTAGCGGGAGACTCCTACGAGCAGTACTTC
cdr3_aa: CASSVLPSLAGDSYEQYF

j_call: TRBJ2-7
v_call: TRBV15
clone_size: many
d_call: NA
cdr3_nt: TGTGCCACCAGCAGAGAGTTTGGCGGGTTTTACGAGCAGTACTTC
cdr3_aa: CATSREFGGFYEQYF

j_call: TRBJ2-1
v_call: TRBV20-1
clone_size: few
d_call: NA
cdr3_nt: TGCAGTGCTAGAGATGGGCCAGGGAAAATCAATGAGCAGTTCTTC
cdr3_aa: CSARDGPGKINEQFF

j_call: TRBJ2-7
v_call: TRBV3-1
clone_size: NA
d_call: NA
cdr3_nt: TGTGCCAGCAGCCAAGAGGAGGCGGGTACCTACGAGCAGTACTTC
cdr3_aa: CASSQEEAGTYEQYF

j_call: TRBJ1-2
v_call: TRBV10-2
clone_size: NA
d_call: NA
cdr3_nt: TGCGCCAGCAGTGTAACTCGGGGTGACTATGGCTACACCTTC
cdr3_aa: CASSVTRGDYGYTF

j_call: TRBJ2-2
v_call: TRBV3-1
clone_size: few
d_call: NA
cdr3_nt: TGTGCCAGCAGCTCCCGTAAGTTGGGACGCCGGACCGGGGAGCTGTTTTTT
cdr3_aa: CASSSRKLGRRTGELFF

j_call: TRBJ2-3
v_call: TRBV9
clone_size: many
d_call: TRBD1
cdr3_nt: TGTGCCAGCAGCTACGGGACAGTAAGCACAGATACGCAGTATTTT
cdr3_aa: CASSYGTVSTDTQYF

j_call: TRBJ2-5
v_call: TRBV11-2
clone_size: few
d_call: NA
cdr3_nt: TGTGCCAGCAGCCAAACAGGGAACCAAGAGACCCAGTACTTC
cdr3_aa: CASSQTGNQETQYF

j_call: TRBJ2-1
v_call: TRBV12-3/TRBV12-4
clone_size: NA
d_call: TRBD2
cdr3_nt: TGTGCCAGCCGGAGCGGGGCTTACTCCTACAATGAGCAGTTCTTC
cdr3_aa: CASRSGAYSYNEQFF

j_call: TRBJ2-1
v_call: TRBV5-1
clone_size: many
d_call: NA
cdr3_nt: TGCGCCAGCAGCTTTCTCCCGGGATCCTACAATGAGCAGTTCTTC
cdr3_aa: CASSFLPGSYNEQFF

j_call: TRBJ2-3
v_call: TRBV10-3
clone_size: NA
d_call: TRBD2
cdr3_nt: TGTGCCATCAGTAACCGGGAGGGGAGCACAGATACGCAGTATTTT
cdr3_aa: CAISNREGSTDTQYF

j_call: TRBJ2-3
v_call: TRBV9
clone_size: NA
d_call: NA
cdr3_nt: TGTGCCAGCAGCGTAGCCTCTCAGGGCTTAGGTACGCAGTATTTT
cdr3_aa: CASSVASQGLGTQYF

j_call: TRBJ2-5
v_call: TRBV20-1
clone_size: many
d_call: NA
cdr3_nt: TGCAGTGCTTGCAGGGAGGTTGGCCAAGAGACCCAGTACTTC
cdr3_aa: CSACREVGQETQYF

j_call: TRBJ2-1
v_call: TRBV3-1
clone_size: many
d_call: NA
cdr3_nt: TGTGCCAGCAGCCCTTGGGGGGATGAGCAGTTCTTC
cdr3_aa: CASSPWGDEQFF

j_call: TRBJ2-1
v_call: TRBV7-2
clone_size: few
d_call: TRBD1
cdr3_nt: TGTGCCAGCAGCCTACCCCCGGGACAGGGCTACAATGAGCAGTTCTTC
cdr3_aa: CASSLPPGQGYNEQFF

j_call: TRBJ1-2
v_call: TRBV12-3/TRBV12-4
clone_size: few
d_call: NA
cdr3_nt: TGTGCCAGCAGTTTGGGGGGGTCTTTC
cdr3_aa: CASSLGGSF

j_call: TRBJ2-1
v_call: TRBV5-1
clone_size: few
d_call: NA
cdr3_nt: TGCGCCAGCAGAGCCCAGGGGGGTAGGAATGAGCAGTTCTTC
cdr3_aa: CASRAQGGRNEQFF

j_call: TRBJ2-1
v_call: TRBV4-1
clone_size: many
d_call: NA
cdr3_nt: TGCGCCAGCAGCCACCCCAGAGGGCAGGGGTCTCTCAATGAGCAGTTCTTC
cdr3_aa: CASSHPRGQGSLNEQFF

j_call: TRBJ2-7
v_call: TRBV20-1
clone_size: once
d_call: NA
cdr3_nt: TGCAGTGCAGCCGCAGGGTACGAGCAGTACTTC
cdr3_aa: CSAAAGYEQYF

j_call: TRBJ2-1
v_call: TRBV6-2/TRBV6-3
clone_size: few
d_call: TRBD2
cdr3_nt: TGTGCCAGCAGTTACTGGGGGGGTAGCCTGGGGCAGTTCTTC
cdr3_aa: CASSYWGGSLGQFF

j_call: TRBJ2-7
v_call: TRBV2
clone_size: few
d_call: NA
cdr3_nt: TGTGCCAGCTGCGTCTACCCCCCGGGGCAGTACTTC
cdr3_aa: CASCVYPPGQYF

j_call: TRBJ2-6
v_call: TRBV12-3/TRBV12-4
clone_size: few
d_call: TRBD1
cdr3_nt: TGTGCCAGCTGGGACGGGTTCCGGGACAGCCCGGACTTAGTGGCCAACGTCCTGACTTTC
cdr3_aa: CASWDGFRDSPDLVANVLTF

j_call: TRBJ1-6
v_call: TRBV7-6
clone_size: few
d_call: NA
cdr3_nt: TGTGCCAGCAGCTTAGCGGGAGGACAGATAAATTCACCCCTCCACTTT
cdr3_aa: CASSLAGGQINSPLHF

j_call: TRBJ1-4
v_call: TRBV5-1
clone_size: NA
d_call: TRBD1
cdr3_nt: TGCGCCAGCACACAGGGGGCCGCAAATGAAAAACTGTTTTTT
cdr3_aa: CASTQGAANEKLFF

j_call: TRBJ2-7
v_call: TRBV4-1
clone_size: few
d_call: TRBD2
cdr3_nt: TGCGCCAGCAGCCAAGTATCTAGCGGGATTTACGAGCAGTACTTC
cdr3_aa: CASSQVSSGIYEQYF

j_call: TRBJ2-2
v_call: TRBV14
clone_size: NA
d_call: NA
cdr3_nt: TGTGCCAGCAGCCACAGACTGAGGGACACCGGGGAGCTGTTTTTT
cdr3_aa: CASSHRLRDTGELFF

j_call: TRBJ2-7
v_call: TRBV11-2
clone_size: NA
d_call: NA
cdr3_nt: TGTGCCAGCAGCCATAGCACAAAAGGGGCCTACGAGCAGTACTTC
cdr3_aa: CASSHSTKGAYEQYF

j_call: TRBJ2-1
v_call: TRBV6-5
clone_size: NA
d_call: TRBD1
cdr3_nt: TGTGCCAGCAGTTTCCCCCGGGACAGGGGGTTCAATGAGCAGTTCTTC
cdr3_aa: CASSFPRDRGFNEQFF

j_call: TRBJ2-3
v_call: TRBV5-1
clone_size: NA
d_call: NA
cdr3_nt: TGCGCCAGCAGCCATAAGGTACCTAGCACAGATACGCAGTATTTT
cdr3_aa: CASSHKVPSTDTQYF

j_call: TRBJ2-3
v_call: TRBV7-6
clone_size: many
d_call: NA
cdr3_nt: TGTGCCAGCAGCTACAGGGACCTCCCCACAGATACGCAGTATTTT
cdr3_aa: CASSYRDLPTDTQYF

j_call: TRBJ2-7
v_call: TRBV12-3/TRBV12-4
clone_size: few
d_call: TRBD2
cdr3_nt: TGTGCCAGCAGTCTCTCTAGCGGGAGTCTCTACGAGCAGTACTTC
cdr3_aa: CASSLSSGSLYEQYF

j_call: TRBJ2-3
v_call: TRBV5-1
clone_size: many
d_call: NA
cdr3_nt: TGCGCCAGCAGCCTTCGACAGCGCACAGATACGCAGTATTTT
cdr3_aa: CASSLRQRTDTQYF

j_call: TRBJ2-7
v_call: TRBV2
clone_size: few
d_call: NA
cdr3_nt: TGTGCCAGCCGGGGGTGGGCTTCCTACGAGCAGTACTTC
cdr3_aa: CASRGWASYEQYF

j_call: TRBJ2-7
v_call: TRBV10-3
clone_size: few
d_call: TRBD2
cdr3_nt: TGTGCCATCAGTGACCTGACTAGCGCCTACGAGCAGTACTTC
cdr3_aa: CAISDLTSAYEQYF

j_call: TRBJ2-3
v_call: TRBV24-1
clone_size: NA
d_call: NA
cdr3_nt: TGTGCCACCAGTGATTTGCAGTGGGGTCCGGGCACTGCCCCAGATACGCAGTATTTT
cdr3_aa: CATSDLQWGPGTAPDTQYF

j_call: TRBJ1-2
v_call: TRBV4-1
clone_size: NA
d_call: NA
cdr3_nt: TGCGCCAGCAGCCAACGGCCCTATGGCTACACCTTC
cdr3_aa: CASSQRPYGYTF

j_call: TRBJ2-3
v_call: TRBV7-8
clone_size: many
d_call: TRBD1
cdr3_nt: TGTGCCAGCAGCTTACGGCTGGGACAGGAGTATTTCACAGATACGCAGTATTTT
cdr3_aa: CASSLRLGQEYFTDTQYF

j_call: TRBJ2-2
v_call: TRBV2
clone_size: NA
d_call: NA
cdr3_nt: TGTGCCAGCAGTGTGGGAAGGGCTTACACCGGGGAGCTGTTTTTT
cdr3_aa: CASSVGRAYTGELFF

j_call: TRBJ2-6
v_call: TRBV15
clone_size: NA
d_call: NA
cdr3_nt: TGTGCCACCTTGACCCTCTCTGGGGCCAACGTCCTGACTTTC
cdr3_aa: CATLTLSGANVLTF

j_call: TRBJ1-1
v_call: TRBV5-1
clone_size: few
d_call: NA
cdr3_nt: TGCGCCAGCAGCTTCGGCCTTGGGCACACTGAAGCTTTCTTT
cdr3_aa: CASSFGLGHTEAFF